This TCR beta chain was documented in a study of persistence of HIV-infected CD4 T cells. Study overall: CD4+ T cells responding to CMV or HIV-1 Gag were isolated. Study-level results: Antigen-responding cells were enriched for degenerate expanded CDR3beta sequences. Rare CMV-responding cells carrying HIV-1 proviruses were not analyzed separately for TCR.

Concerning this clone: As yet, its antigen is unknown.

The stimulus was lysate of CMV-infected fibroblasts, approximately 9.6 ug/mL. CD40L-negative CD69-negative CD45RO-high memory CD4+ T cells were sorted as populations depleted of antigen-responding cells. Stimulated PBMCs had first been depleted of CD8+ T cells. The ends were cut back, 0 bases at V and 6 bases at J, with 2 bases in the middle. Germline-derived CDR1 and CDR2 are LGHNT and FRNRAP. The CDR3 is 12 amino acids. Sequencing used immunoSEQ version 4 in survey mode. TCRdb keeps only in-frame clones here, not all; method: immunoSEQ multiplex PCR. The sample records over 30,000 clones, about 81% being singletons.

The starting material was CD4+ T cells sorted from PBMCs after approximately 19-hour stimulation, obtained from a patient who received antiretroviral therapy. This TCR was recovered from an adult woman with HIV who was CMV-seropositive. This chain joins TRBV12-5 and TRBJ2-2, with D uncertain. CDR3 amino acids: CASGLVSGELFF. CDR3 in DNA: TGTGCTAGTGGTTTGGTATCCGGGGAGCTGTTTTTT.